The entry that follows covers one T cell receptor (beta chain) sequence. The target antigen is unknown. This CDR3 is 18 amino acids long. Germline trimming cut 0 bases from V and 1 base from J; bases unmatched to any gene: 5. Germline assignment: CDR1 SGHRS and CDR2 YFSETQ. This entry is derived from a study of T cells in narcolepsy. Study-level points and caveats: Same-patient CSF and blood CD4+ T cell clonotypes included HCRT-specific and TRIB2-specific autoreactive ones. Healthy controls reportedly lacked the autoreactive clonotypes serially found in patients' blood.

Assay: immunoSEQ multiplex PCR; the TCRdb copy retains only in-frame clones and omits some. This table has around 39,000 clones, about 85% appearing once. The TCR sequence derives from a human donor with narcolepsy. Sequencing was performed on CD45RA- memory CD4+ T cells from PBMCs. The chain is built from TRBV5-1 and TRBJ2-1, with 12 bases matching TRBD2. The CDR3 nucleotides are TGCGCCAGCAGCTTGGCACTAGCGGGGGGAGGTTCCTACAATGAGCAGTTCTTC. Amino acids: CASSLALAGGGSYNEQFF.